The rows below give T cell receptor beta chains drawn from one sample of a study of control samples from healthy donors and cancer patients. Assay: immunoSEQ multiplex PCR; the TCRdb copy retains only in-frame clones and omits some. The sample lists 150,000 to 180,000 clones; approximately 96% were seen once. Material: blood. Every receptor here comes from a man aged 40-49 years in good health. CDR3s include the opening cysteine and the closing phenylalanine or tryptophan. A D gene is named only where the DNA matches it firmly. Not all rows give a size; the values are once, few, many and, for expanded clones, a class.

NA | NA | TRBJ1-4 | TRBV6-2/TRBV6-3 | CASSWTRRQTTNEKLFF
NA | once | TRBJ1-2 | TRBV7-3 | CASSAGPADGYTF
NA | NA | TRBJ1-3 | TRBV7-9 | CASSFPQSGNTIYF
TRBD2 | NA | TRBJ2-3 | TRBV5-1 | CASSWASGGTYYSTDTQYF
NA | NA | TRBJ2-7 | TRBV28 | CASSLKVAGDSYEQYF
NA | NA | TRBJ1-3 | TRBV2 | CASMQGAGNTIYF
NA | NA | TRBJ1-5 | TRBV7-8 | CASSPWLDQPQHF
NA | NA | TRBJ1-3 | TRBV2 | CASSPGLGGGNTIYF
TRBD1 | NA | TRBJ1-2 | TRBV4-1 | CASSPGQGPSYGYTF
NA | NA | TRBJ2-5 | TRBV11-2 | CASSRPGRYQETQYF
NA | NA | TRBJ1-1 | TRBV12-2 | CASRFPTPPEAFF
NA | once | TRBJ1-6 | TRBV18 | CASSPDNSPLHF
TRBD2 | NA | TRBJ2-3 | TRBV27 | CASSPLFSGGASDTQYF
NA | NA | TRBJ1-5 | TRBV6-5 | CASSYRRGGNQPQHF
TRBD2 | NA | TRBJ2-3 | TRBV5-8 | CASSLGSGATDTQYF
NA | NA | TRBJ1-2 | TRBV27 | CASSLSGGYGYTF
NA | NA | TRBJ2-7 | TRBV10-2 | CASSEGGNEQYF
NA | NA | TRBJ1-1 | TRBV6-1 | CASSEVLPGNTEAFF
NA | NA | TRBJ1-2 | TRBV4-3 | CASSQDLGRTEINYGYTF
NA | NA | TRBJ1-5 | TRBV24-1 | CATSDLGVQPQHF
NA | NA | TRBJ1-1 | TRBV2 | CASRSDLNTEAFF
NA | NA | TRBJ1-3 | TRBV5-4 | CASSLNRGVQENTIYF
TRBD1 | NA | TRBJ1-1 | TRBV4-2 | CASSPWAGGTEAFF
NA | NA | TRBJ2-7 | TRBV6-5 | CASSYYPGTYEQYF
TRBD1 | NA | TRBJ1-6 | TRBV28 | CASSPGGTGLNLHF
NA | NA | TRBJ1-6 | TRBV19 | CASSIKYNSPLHF
TRBD1 | NA | TRBJ2-7 | TRBV7-6 | CASSLAGQGSYEQYF
NA | NA | TRBJ2-2 | TRBV25-1 | CASTDGDYTGELFF
NA | NA | TRBJ2-7 | TRBV5-6 | CASSLGGPLGEQYF
TRBD2 | NA | TRBJ2-1 | TRBV28 | CASMGGGIAESSYNEQFF
NA | NA | TRBJ2-1 | TRBV11-2 | CASSRIQGAGYNEQFF
TRBD2 | few | TRBJ2-7 | TRBV7-2 | CASSLASGGPSYEQYF